The 8 T cell receptor beta chains below come from one sample, sequenced in a study of blood T cell repertoires in COVID-19. Method: immunoSEQ multiplex PCR; TCRdb's copy keeps in-frame clones and lacks some. The data contain over 300,000 clones, around 90% of them singletons. The sample consisted of peripheral blood. The receptors shown here come from a man aged 40-50 years with acute or convalescent COVID-19.

The chain links TRBV19 to TRBJ1-2; tentatively, D is TRBD1 (5 bases). The CDR3 loop spans 14 amino acids. Trimming shortened V by 5 bases and J by 6 bases, and 16 bases separated the two germline ends. CDR1 and CDR2 from the germline V gene are LNHDA and SQIVND (reference sequence). The CDR3 sequence: CASSSPVGAHGYTF. In DNA, the CDR3 is TGTGCCAGTAGTTCCCCCGTAGGGGCTCATGGCTACACCTTC.

The chain has TRBV5-1 and TRBJ2-1, with 12 bases matching TRBD2. Trimming cost V 0 bases and J 2 bases; bases outside gene matches: 6. Germline loops: CDR1 SGHRS, CDR2 YFSETQ. The CDR3 length is 18 residues. CDR3 region: CASSLGILAGGAYNEQFF. As DNA, the CDR3 is TGCGCCAGCAGCTTGGGGATACTAGCGGGGGGAGCCTACAATGAGCAGTTCTTC.

The chain has TRBV10-3 and TRBJ2-6, with 8 bases lining up with TRBD1. Germline V lookup: CDR1 ENHRY, CDR2 SYGVKD. The CDR3 is 19 amino acids. Trimming took 6 bases from V and 0 from J; bases not matched to a gene: 13. The chain's CDR3 is CAISAGGLGFPSGANVLTF. The CDR3 coding sequence is TGTGCCATCAGCGCAGGGGGCCTTGGCTTCCCCTCTGGGGCCAACGTCCTGACTTTC.

The V gene is TRBV7-9, the J gene TRBJ2-2, with 9 positions matching TRBD1. The CDR3 spans 15 residues. V trimming: 3 bases; J trimming: 4 bases; junction bases outside the gene matches: 3. Germline CDR1 is SEHNR and CDR2 is FQNEAQ (reference sequence). For the CDR3, the DNA is TGTGCCAGCAGCTTGGGACAGGGAAGCACCGGGGAGCTGTTTTTT. Amino acid sequence: CASSLGQGSTGELFF.

The CDR3 bases are TGCAGTCAGGACAGGGCCACTGAAGCTTTCTTT. It yields the protein CSQDRATEAFF. The chain combines TRBV20-1 with TRBJ1-1; 8 bases fit TRBD1. The CDR3 spans 11 residues. J was trimmed by 4 bases and V by 8 bases; bases with no gene match: 3. Germline CDR1 is DFQATT and CDR2 is SNEGSKA (reference sequence).

The genes are TRBV7-3 and TRBJ2-7; a weak D match, TRBD2 (5 bases). V was pared by 2 bases and J by 1 base, with 21 bases between. CDR3 length: 18 amino acids. In germline, CDR1 is SGHTA, CDR2 FQGTGA. CDR3 protein: CASSLGQTSMGESYEQYF. CDR3 DNA: TGTGCCAGCAGCTTAGGGCAGACATCAATGGGAGAATCCTACGAGCAGTACTTC.

The chain employs TRBV3-1 (or the pseudogene TRBV3-2) and TRBJ1-1; TRBD1 agrees at 7 bases. V lost 1 base to trimming and J lost 0 bases; unmatched junction nucleotides: 5. CDR3 length: 16 residues. In germline, CDR1 is LGHDT, CDR2 YNNKEL (reference sequence). CDR3 nucleotides: TGTGCCAGCAGCCAAGCAGGGGGGTCCATGAACACTGAAGCTTTCTTT. Its translation: CASSQAGGSMNTEAFF.

The rearrangement joins TRBV3-1 (or the pseudogene TRBV3-2) to TRBJ1-6, with 12 bases fitting TRBD1. CDR1 LGHDT and CDR2 YNNKEL come from the germline V gene (reference sequence). This CDR3 is built from 14 residues. The ends lost 5 bases at V and 11 bases at J; junction bases unmatched: 4. The DNA of the CDR3 is TGTGCCAGCAGCGCCGGGACAGGGGGCCCACCCCTCCACTTT. Translation gives CASSAGTGGPPLHF.